Each of the 22 T cell receptor beta chains below was sequenced from the same sample in a study of blood T cell repertoires in COVID-19. Data came from immunoSEQ multiplex PCR; TCRdb stores just in-frame clones and leaves some out. Of fewer than 450,000 clones listed, more than 70% are singletons. Sequencing used peripheral blood. These receptors all stem from a woman in her fifties or sixties with COVID-19, enrolled during active disease.

This sequence joins TRBV7-2 and TRBJ2-7, with D maybe TRBD2 (6 bases). V lost 4 bases and J lost 7, with 17 bases in between. CDR3 size: 14 residues. Per germline, CDR1 SGHTA and CDR2 FQGNSA. The CDR3 coding sequence is TGTGCCAGCAGCTCACGGGACTTTTGGGGGGAGCAGTACTTC. This translates into CASSSRDFWGEQYF.

Here the CDR3 reads CASSSWTSGGPSSYEQYF. The CDR3 DNA reads as TGTGCCAGCAGCTCATGGACTAGCGGGGGGCCAAGCTCCTACGAGCAGTACTTC. The chain uses TRBV7-9 and TRBJ2-7; TRBD2 matches 14 bases. The CDR3 length is 18 residues. Germline V gives CDR1 SEHNR, CDR2 FQNEAQ (reference sequence). Losses at the gene ends were 4 bases for V and 0 bases for J; bases not matched to a gene: 8.

The J gene is TRBJ2-7, the V gene TRBV5-1; D is perhaps TRBD1 (6 bases). Germline loops: CDR1 SGHRS, CDR2 YFSETQ. Between the trimmed V and J ends, which lost 3 bases and 3 bases, there was a span of 13 bases. The CDR3 has 14 residues. CDR3 protein: CASSSNLDSYEQYF. The CDR3 DNA is TGCGCCAGCAGCTCAAACCTGGACAGCTACGAGCAGTACTTC.

The chain recombines TRBV19 with TRBJ1-1; 12 bases are shared with TRBD1. The germline V gene has CDR1 LNHDA and CDR2 SQIVND (reference sequence). The CDR3 is made up of 16 amino acids. V dropped 5 bases and J dropped 5; count of bases not matched to a gene: 9. CDR3 nucleotides: TGTGCCAGTAGTGTGGGACAGGGGGCTATCGTTACTGAAGCTTTCTTT. Translating it yields CASSVGQGAIVTEAFF.

This sequence joins TRBV28 and TRBJ1-3; 8 nucleotides align to TRBD1. This CDR3 comprises 14 residues. CDR1 and CDR2 from the germline V gene are MDHEN and SYDVKM. The junction had 3 bases not matched to a gene; V was cut back by 8 bases and J by 0 bases. Here the CDR3 reads CASVTGGSGNTIYF. As DNA, the CDR3 is TGTGCCAGCGTCACAGGGGGCTCTGGAAACACCATATATTTT. Full variable domain (remainder filled in from reference TRBV28 and TRBJ1-3): DVKVTQSSRYLVKRTGEKVFLECVQDMDHENMFWYRQDPGLGLRLIYFSYDVKMKEKGDIPEGYSVSREKKERFSLILESASTNQTSMYLCASVTGGSGNTIYFGEGSWLTVV.

In this sample, this clone turned up once. V usage is TRBV13 and J usage is TRBJ1-5, with 8 bases identical to TRBD1. Germline V gene data show CDR1 as PRHDT and CDR2 as FYEKMQ (reference sequence). V lost 2 bases and J lost 0; bases outside the gene matches: 3. This CDR3 contains 16 residues. In nucleotides, the CDR3 is TGTGCCAGCAGCTTAAACAGGGGGGGTAGCAATCAGCCCCAGCATTTT. As protein: CASSLNRGGSNQPQHF.

This clone was counted between two and nine times. The V call is TRBV11-3, the J call TRBJ2-1; 7 bases are shared with TRBD1. The CDR3 sequence is 12 residues long. Germline V lookup: CDR1 SGHNT, CDR2 YENEEA. The J segment lost 8 bases and the V segment lost 4 bases, leaving 2 bases of the junction unmatched. CDR3 nucleotide sequence: TGTGCCAGCAGCTCGCAGGGGGATGAGCAGTTCTTC. Translating it yields CASSSQGDEQFF.

This chain connects TRBV23-1 to TRBJ2-7; 10 bases map to TRBD1. TRBV23-1 falls under the ORF class, with uncertain function. V was pared by 0 bases and J by 4 bases, with 0 bases of the junction left unmatched. The CDR3 is 14 residues long. CDR3 coding DNA: TGCGCCAGCAGTCAATCGGGACAGGGGTACGAGCAGTACTTC. It codes for CASSQSGQGYEQYF.

The chain recombines TRBV28 with TRBJ1-2, with TRBD1 identical over 7 bases. Unmatched junction bases numbered 2, after V lost 5 bases and J lost 8 bases. The CDR3 spans 11 residues. The germline gives CDR1 MDHEN, CDR2 SYDVKM. The CDR3 DNA is TGTGCCAGCAGTGGGACAGCGGGCTACACCTTC. Amino acid sequence: CASSGTAGYTF.

This chain links TRBV30 with TRBJ2-3; 8 nucleotides agree with TRBD2. From germline, CDR1 is GTSNPN and CDR2 SVGIG (reference sequence). The CDR3 covers 14 residues. V dropped 4 bases and J dropped 4; count of bases not matched to a gene: 7. CDR3 protein: CAWTAGGNADTQYF. The DNA for the CDR3 is TGTGCCTGGACGGCGGGGGGAAACGCAGATACGCAGTATTTT.

This clone was counted once. The rearrangement links TRBV7-9 to TRBJ1-6; D remains unclear. Germline assignment: CDR1 SEHNR and CDR2 FQNEAQ (reference sequence). V lost 4 bases, J lost 8 bases, and 9 bases lay in between. The CDR3 totals 13 residues. The CDR3 region has the DNA TGTGCCAGCAGCTCCCTTCCGGATTCACCCCTCCACTTT. Residues: CASSSLPDSPLHF.

The chain couples TRBV2 to TRBJ1-2, with D possibly TRBD1 on 6 matching bases. This CDR3 contains 13 residues. V shed 7 bases and J shed 2 bases, with 11 bases lying between them. The germline V gene encodes CDR1 SNHLY and CDR2 FYNNEI. Written as DNA, the CDR3 is TGTGCCAGCACGCAGGGGCAAAACTATGGCTACACCTTC. This encodes CASTQGQNYGYTF.

The chain combines TRBV11-2 with TRBJ2-7, with 10 nucleotides matching TRBD1. The germline V gene encodes CDR1 SGHAT and CDR2 FQNNGV. The V gene end was trimmed by 4 bases and the J gene end by 6 bases; junction bases not matched to a gene: 0. The CDR3 sequence is 12 residues long. CDR3 loop: CASSWDRGEQYF. The CDR3 nucleotides are TGTGCCAGCAGCTGGGACAGGGGCGAGCAGTACTTC.

This clone was seen a single time. V and J are TRBV19 and TRBJ1-1; tentative D call: TRBD1 (6 bases). V gave up 8 bases and J gave up 4 bases, with 17 bases separating them. Germline CDR1 and CDR2: LNHDA and SQIVND (reference sequence). The CDR3 is 14 residues long. For the CDR3, the DNA is TGTGCCAGTTCCACAGGGCCCTTCCTCACTGAAGCTTTCTTT. This encodes CASSTGPFLTEAFF.

The genes are TRBV7-6 and TRBJ1-1, with a weak D call TRBD1 (5 bases). V lost 8 bases and J 0 bases, leaving 16 bases between the germline ends. Germline V gene sequence: CDR1 SGHVS, CDR2 FNYEAQ. The CDR3 contains 15 residues. Here the CDR3 reads CASGKGPDMNTEAFF. CDR3 coding DNA: TGTGCCAGCGGAAAGGGGCCCGACATGAACACTGAAGCTTTCTTT.

A note on this clone: Other DNA sequences of this sample code for an identical CDR3. The V gene is TRBV5-5, the J gene TRBJ1-5; 11 bases match TRBD1. The CDR3 has 15 amino acids. The V segment lost 4 bases and the J segment 4 bases; nucleotides outside the gene matches: 4. Germline V gene data show CDR1 as SGHKS and CDR2 as YYEKEE (reference sequence). CDR3 in amino acids: CASSPDRGRNQPQHF. DNA for the CDR3: TGTGCCAGCAGCCCGGACAGGGGGCGGAATCAGCCCCAGCATTTT.

The chain couples TRBV19 to TRBJ2-5, with 7 positions matching TRBD1. The germline gives CDR1 LNHDA, CDR2 SQIVND (reference sequence). Trimming at V came to 1 base and at J to 5 bases, leaving 13 bases not matched to a gene. CDR3 length: 17 residues. This CDR3 is CASSIGLKRAGGETQYF. In DNA, the CDR3 is TGTGCCAGTAGTATAGGACTCAAAAGGGCAGGGGGTGAGACCCAGTACTTC.

J is TRBJ1-2 and V is TRBV19; D is undetermined. The ends were cut back, 2 bases at V and 2 bases at J, with 12 bases in the middle. The length of the CDR3 is 15 residues. Per germline, CDR1 LNHDA and CDR2 SQIVND (reference sequence). The CDR3 here is CASSILRQINYGYTF. DNA for the CDR3: TGTGCCAGTAGTATATTGAGACAAATCAACTATGGCTACACCTTC. The full variable domain, rest sourced from reference TRBV19 and TRBJ1-2, is DGGITQSPKYLFRKEGQNVTLSCEQNLNHDAMYWYRQDPGQGLRLIYYSQIVNDFQKGDIAEGYSVSREKKESFPLTVTSAQKNPTAFYLCASSILRQINYGYTFGSGTRLTVV.

The V and J genes are TRBV19 and TRBJ2-1; unclear D gene. Trimming left V 2 bases short and J 5 bases short, with 10 bases between. Germline V gene sequence: CDR1 LNHDA, CDR2 SQIVND (reference sequence). The CDR3 has 14 amino acids. CDR3 amino acids: CASSIFRRNNEQFF. CDR3 nucleotide sequence: TGTGCCAGTAGTATATTCCGCAGGAACAATGAGCAGTTCTTC.

The rearrangement joins TRBV11-2 to TRBJ1-1; 7 nucleotides align to TRBD1. Germline V gene lookup returns CDR1 SGHAT and CDR2 FQNNGV. V was clipped by 3 bases and J by 0 bases; unmatched bases: 7. CDR3 length: 16 amino acids. For the CDR3, the DNA is TGTGCCAGCAGCTTGGGACAGCCTGCCATGAACACTGAAGCTTTCTTT. It encodes CASSLGQPAMNTEAFF.

The chain uses TRBV4-2 and TRBJ2-1; possibly TRBD2 for D (6 bases). The germline V gene has CDR1 LGHNA and CDR2 YNFKEQ. V shed 8 bases and J shed 8 bases, with 19 bases lying between them. CDR3 length equals 14 residues. CDR3 in amino acids: CASSRDGGSYEQFF. CDR3 DNA sequence: TGTGCCAGCTCCCGGGACGGGGGTAGTTATGAGCAGTTCTTC.

This clone appeared a single time. The chain recombines TRBV6-5 with TRBJ1-2; 7 nucleotides match TRBD1. After removal of 6 bases from V and 6 bases from J, the junction contained 4 bases not matched to a gene. CDR1 and CDR2 (germline): MNHEY, SVGAGI. The CDR3 has 12 residues. CDR3 loop: CASSTGEDGYTF. CDR3 DNA: TGTGCCAGCAGCACAGGGGAGGATGGCTACACCTTC.